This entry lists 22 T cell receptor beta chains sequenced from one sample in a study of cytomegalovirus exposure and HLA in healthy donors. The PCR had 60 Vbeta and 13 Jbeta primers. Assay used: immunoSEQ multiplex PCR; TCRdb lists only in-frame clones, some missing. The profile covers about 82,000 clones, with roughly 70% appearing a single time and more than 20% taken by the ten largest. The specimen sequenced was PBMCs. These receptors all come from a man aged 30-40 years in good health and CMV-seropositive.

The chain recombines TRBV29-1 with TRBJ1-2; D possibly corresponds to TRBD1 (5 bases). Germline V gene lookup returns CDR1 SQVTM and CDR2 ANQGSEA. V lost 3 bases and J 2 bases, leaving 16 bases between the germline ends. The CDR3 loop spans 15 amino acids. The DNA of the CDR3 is TGCAGCGTTGATCGTGGTGGAGGGGCGAACTATGGCTACACCTTC. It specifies CSVDRGGGANYGYTF. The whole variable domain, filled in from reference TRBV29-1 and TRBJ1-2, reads SAVISQKPSRDICQRGTSLTIQCQVDSQVTMMFWYRQQPGQSLTLIATANQGSEATYESGFVIDKFPISRPNLTFSTLTVSNMSPEDSSIYLCSVDRGGGANYGYTFGSGTRLTVV.

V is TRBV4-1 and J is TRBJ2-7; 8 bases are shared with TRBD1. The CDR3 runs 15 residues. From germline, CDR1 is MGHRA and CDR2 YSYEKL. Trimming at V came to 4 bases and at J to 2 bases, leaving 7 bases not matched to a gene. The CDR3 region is CASSLTGTGAYEQYF. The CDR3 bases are TGCGCCAGCAGCCTGACCGGGACAGGAGCCTACGAGCAGTACTTC.

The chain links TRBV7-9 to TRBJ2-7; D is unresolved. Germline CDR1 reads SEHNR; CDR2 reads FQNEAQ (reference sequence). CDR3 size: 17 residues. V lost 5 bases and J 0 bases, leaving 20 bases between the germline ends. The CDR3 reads CASSLIDSGYLSYEQYF. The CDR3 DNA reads TGTGCCAGCAGCCTTATAGATTCAGGTTACCTCTCCTACGAGCAGTACTTC.

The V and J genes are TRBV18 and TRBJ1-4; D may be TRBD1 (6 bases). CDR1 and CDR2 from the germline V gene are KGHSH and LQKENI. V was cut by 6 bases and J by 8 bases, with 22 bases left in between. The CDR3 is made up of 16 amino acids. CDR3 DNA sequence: TGTGCCAGCTCCGAAGCCCTTGGGGGGGCGCGGGAAAAACTGTTTTTT. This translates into CASSEALGGAREKLFF.

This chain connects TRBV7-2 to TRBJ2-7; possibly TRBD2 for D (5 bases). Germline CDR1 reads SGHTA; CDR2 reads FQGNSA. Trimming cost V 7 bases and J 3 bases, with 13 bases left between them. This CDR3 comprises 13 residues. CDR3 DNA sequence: TGTGCCAGCACCCCTGGACTTAGCTACGAGCAGTACTTC. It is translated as CASTPGLSYEQYF.

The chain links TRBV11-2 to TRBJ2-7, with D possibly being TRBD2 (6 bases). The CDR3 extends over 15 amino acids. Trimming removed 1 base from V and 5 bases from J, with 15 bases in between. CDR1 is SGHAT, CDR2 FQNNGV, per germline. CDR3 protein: CASSLGAGPLDEQYF. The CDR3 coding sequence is TGTGCCAGCAGCTTAGGGGCGGGACCTCTGGACGAGCAGTACTTC.

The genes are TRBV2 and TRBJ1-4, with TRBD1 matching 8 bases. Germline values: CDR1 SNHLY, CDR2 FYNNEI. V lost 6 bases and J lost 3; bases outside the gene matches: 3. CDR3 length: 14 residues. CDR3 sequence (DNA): TGTGCCAGCAGCTTACAGGGGGCTAATGAAAAACTGTTTTTT. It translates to CASSLQGANEKLFF.

In DNA, the CDR3 is TGCAGCGGCTGGACTAGCGGGACTGGTGGTGAGCAGTTCTTC. Its translation: CSGWTSGTGGEQFF. The rearrangement uses TRBV29-1 and TRBJ2-1, with 12 nucleotides matching TRBD2. The CDR3 is made up of 14 amino acids. V trimming: 7 bases; J trimming: 9 bases; junction bases outside the gene matches: 10. Germline CDR1 SQVTM, CDR2 ANQGSEA.

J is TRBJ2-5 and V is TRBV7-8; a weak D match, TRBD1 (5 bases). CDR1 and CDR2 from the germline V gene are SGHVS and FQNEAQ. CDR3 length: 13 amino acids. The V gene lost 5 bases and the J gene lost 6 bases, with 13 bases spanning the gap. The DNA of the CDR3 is TGTGCCAGCAGCATCCAAATGGGGCAGACCCAGTACTTC. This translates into CASSIQMGQTQYF. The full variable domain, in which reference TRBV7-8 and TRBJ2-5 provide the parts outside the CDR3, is GAGVSQSPRYKVAKRGQDVALRCDPISGHVSLFWYQQALGQGPEFLTYFQNEAQLDKSGLPSDRFFAERPEGSVSTLKIQRTQQEDSAVYLCASSIQMGQTQYFGPGTRLLVL.

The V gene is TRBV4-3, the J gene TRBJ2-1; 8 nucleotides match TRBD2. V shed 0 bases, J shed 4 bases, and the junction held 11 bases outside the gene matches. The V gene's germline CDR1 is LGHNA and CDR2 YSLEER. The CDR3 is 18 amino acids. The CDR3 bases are TGCGCCAGCAGCCAAGAGGTTCTTAGGTCTAGCGGGTACAATGAGCAGTTCTTC. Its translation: CASSQEVLRSSGYNEQFF.

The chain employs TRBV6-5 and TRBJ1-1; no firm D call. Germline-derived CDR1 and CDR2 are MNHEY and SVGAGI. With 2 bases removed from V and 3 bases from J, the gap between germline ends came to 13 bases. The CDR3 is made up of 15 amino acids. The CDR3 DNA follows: TGTGCCAGCAGTTACGCCCGGGTTAAGTACACTGAAGCTTTCTTT. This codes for CASSYARVKYTEAFF.

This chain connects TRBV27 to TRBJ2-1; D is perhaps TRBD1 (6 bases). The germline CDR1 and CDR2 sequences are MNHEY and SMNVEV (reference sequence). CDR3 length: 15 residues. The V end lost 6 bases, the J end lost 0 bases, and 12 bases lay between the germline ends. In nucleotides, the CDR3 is TGTGCCAGCAGCCGCGGACAGAGCTCCTACAATGAGCAGTTCTTC. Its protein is CASSRGQSSYNEQFF.

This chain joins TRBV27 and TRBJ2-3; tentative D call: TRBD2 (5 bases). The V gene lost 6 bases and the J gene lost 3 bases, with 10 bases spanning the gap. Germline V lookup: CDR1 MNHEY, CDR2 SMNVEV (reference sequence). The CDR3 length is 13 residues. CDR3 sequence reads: CASSDYLTDTQYF. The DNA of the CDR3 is TGTGCCAGCAGCGACTACCTTACAGATACGCAGTATTTT.

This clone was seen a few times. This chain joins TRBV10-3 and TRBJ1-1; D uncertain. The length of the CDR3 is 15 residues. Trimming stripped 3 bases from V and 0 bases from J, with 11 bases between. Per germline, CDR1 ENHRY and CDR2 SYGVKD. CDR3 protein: CAISDPGGMNTEAFF. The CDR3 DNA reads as TGTGCCATCAGTGACCCTGGAGGGATGAACACTGAAGCTTTCTTT.

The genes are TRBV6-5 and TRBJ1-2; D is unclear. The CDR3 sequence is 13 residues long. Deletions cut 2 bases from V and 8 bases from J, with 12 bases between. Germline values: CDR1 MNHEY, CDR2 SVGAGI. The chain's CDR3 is CASSYGSTGGYTF. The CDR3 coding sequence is TGTGCCAGCAGTTACGGGAGCACGGGAGGCTACACCTTC.

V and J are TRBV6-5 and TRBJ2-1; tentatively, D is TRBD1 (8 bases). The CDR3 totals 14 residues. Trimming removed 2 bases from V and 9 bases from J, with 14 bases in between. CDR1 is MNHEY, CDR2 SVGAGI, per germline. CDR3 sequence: CASSYMDREGEQFF. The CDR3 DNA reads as TGTGCCAGCAGTTACATGGACAGGGAGGGTGAGCAGTTCTTC.

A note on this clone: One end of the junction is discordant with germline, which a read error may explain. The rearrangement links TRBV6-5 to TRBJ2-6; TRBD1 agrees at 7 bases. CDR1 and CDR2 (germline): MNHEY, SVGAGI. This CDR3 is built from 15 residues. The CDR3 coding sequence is TGTGCCAGCACCCAACAGGGAGAGGGGGCCAACGTCCTGGCTTTC. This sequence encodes CASTQQGEGANVLAF.

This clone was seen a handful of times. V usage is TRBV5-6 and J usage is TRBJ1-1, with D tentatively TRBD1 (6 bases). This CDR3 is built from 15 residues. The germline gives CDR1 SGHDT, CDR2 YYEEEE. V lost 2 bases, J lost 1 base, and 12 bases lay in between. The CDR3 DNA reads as TGTGCCAGCAGCTTCGAAGGACAGCAGAACACTGAAGCTTTCTTT. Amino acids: CASSFEGQQNTEAFF.

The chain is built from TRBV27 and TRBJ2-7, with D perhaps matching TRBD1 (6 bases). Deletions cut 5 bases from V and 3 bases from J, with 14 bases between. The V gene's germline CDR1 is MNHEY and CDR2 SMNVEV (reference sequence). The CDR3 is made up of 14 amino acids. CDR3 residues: CASSPRTESYEQYF. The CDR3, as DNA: TGTGCCAGCAGTCCCAGGACAGAGAGCTACGAGCAGTACTTC.

In nucleotides, the CDR3 is TGTGCCACCAGTTCAGGAGGTCTAGATAACTATGGCTACACCTTC. Translation gives CATSSGGLDNYGYTF. This chain links TRBV15 with TRBJ1-2; D is uncertain. The CDR3 length is 15 residues. Germline V gene data show CDR1 as LNHNV and CDR2 as YYDKDF (reference sequence). The V gene lost 6 bases and the J gene lost 1 base, with 15 bases spanning the gap.

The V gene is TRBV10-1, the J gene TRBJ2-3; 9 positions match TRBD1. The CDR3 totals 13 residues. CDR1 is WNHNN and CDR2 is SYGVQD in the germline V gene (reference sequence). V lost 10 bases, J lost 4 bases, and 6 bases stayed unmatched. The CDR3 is CATLDRGADTQYF. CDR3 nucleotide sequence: TGCGCCACCCTGGACAGGGGTGCAGATACGCAGTATTTT.

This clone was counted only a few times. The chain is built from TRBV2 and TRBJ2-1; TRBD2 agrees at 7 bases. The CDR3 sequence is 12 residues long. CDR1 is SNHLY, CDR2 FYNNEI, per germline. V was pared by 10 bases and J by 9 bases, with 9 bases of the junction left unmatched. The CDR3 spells CATRLRESEQFF. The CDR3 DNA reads TGTGCCACCCGACTGCGGGAGAGTGAGCAGTTCTTC.